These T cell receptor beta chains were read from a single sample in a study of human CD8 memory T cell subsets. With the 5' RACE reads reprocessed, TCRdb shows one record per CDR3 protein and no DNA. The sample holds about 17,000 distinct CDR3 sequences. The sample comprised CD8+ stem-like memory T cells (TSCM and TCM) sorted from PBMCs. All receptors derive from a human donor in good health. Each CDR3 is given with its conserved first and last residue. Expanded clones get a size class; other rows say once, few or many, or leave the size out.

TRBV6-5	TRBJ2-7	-	CASSPEGELDEQYF
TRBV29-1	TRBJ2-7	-	CSVLPSGRSPRTGDYEQYF
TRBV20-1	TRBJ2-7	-	CSARDLLAGFVEQYF
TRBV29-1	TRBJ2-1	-	CSVDSSTGGWGNEQFF
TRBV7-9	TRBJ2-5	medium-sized	CASSSLDSKETQYF
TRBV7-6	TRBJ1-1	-	CASSPGQNTEAFF
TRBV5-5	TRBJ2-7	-	CASSPGQGAAYEQYF
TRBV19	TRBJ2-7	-	CASSATGDRYEQYF
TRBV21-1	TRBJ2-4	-	CASTPVVLAKNIQYF
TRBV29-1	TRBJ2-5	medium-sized	CSVEDTGQVGETQYF
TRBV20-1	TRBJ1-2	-	CSARTGYGYTF
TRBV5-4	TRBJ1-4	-	CASSLPPGPPNEKLFF
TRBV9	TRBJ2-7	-	CASSARGDYEQYF
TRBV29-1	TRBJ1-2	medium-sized	CSVEGPLRALGYTF
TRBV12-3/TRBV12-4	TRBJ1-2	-	CASSLTGASTF
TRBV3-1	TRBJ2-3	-	CASSGRDTDLDTQYF
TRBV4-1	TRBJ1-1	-	CASSQAPQYPTEAFF
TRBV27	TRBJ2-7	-	CASTSGFEQYF
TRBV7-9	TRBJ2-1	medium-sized	CASSTSGQGDNEQFF
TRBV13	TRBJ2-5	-	CASSLRRELAGTQYF
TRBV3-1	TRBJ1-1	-	CASSQDDTARPLNTEAFF
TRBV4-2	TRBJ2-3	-	CASSPQGGSGMLDTQYF
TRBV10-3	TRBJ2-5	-	CAICSGLEETQYF
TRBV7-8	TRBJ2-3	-	CASSLSGGLTDTQYF
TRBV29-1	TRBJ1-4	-	CSVAGQGANEKLFF
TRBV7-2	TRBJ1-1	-	CASSSRDRVAATEAFF
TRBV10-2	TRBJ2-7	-	CASLDPKYSSYEQYF
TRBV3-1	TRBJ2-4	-	CASSGTGKNIQYF
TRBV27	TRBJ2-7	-	CASSWGGGPYEQYF
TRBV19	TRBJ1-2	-	CASSIQDSWGGYTF
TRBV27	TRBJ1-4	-	CASSSQRREKLFF